Sequencing of this T cell receptor beta chain was carried out in a study of patients and donors after allogeneic stem cell transplantation (dated by TCRdb to about 2020). A word on this clonotype: The specificity of this receptor is unknown. It has no much larger one-base neighbor in the sample; base qualities were not kept.

The protocol used for the library was RT-PCR. Sequencing was performed on a NextSeq 550. TCRdb passed the public sequencing reads through fastp at Q25 and MiXCR, retaining productive beta sequences. Every entry covers one CDR3 protein and lists the most common genes and DNA from its rows. Here the sample has over 400,000 distinct CDR3 sequences; approximately 16% occur a single time. 7.2% of the sample is taken by the ten largest. The CDR3 spans 11 residues, from the cysteine through the phenylalanine. Only the CDR3 DNA stays, 33 bases, in frame from base 1. CDR1 and CDR2 are drawn from the germline V gene (reference sequence): DFQATT, SNEGSKA. Unmatched junction bases come to 5, with V trimmed by 6 bases and J by 8 bases.

The rearranged segments are TRBV20-1 and TRBJ1-1; 8 bases in the middle match TRBD1. Sequences were obtained from blood, either unsorted or a sorted T cell fraction (not recorded which). The receptor's source is a human donor who was either an allogeneic HSCT recipient or a stem cell or donor lymphocyte infusion donor (not recorded which). It is not recorded whose cells these are; they may come from a transplant donor. The sequenced DNA is TGCAGTGCCCCCGGGACAGGCGAAGCTTTCTTT. Translated, it reads CSAPGTGEAFF.